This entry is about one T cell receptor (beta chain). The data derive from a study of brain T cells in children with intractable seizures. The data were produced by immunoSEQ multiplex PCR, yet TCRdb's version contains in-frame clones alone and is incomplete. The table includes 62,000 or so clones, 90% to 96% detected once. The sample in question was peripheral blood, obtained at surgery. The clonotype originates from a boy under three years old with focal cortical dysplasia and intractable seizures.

CDR3: CASSALRSGLDTQYF. DNA of the CDR3: TGTGCCAGCAGTGCCTTAAGATCAGGGCTAGATACGCAGTATTTT. The J gene is TRBJ2-3, the V gene TRBV2, with D tentatively TRBD1 (5 bases). V was shortened by 4 bases and J by 5 bases, with 16 bases between the two germline ends. The CDR3 runs 15 residues. Germline lookup yields CDR1 SNHLY and CDR2 FYNNEI.